The 12 T cell receptor beta chains in this list originate from one sample, sequenced in a study of blood T cell repertoires in COVID-19. Sequenced by immunoSEQ multiplex PCR; TCRdb stores in-frame clones only, minus some. Of fewer than 45,000 clones in the sample, nearly 90% were seen once. Sequencing was performed on peripheral blood. These receptors came from a man in his 60s with active or convalescent COVID-19.

The chain is built from TRBV4-3 and TRBJ2-3; 8 bases are shared with TRBD1. CDR1 is LGHNA, CDR2 YSLEER, per germline. The CDR3 contains 15 residues. The ends lost 3 bases at V and 2 bases at J; junction bases unmatched: 4. The CDR3 here is CASSQDRADTDTQYF. CDR3 coding DNA: TGCGCCAGCAGCCAGGACAGGGCTGACACAGATACGCAGTATTTT.

This chain joins TRBV29-1 and TRBJ1-5, with 8 nucleotides matching TRBD1. CDR1 and CDR2 (germline): SQVTM, ANQGSEA. This CDR3 has 13 amino acids. V was pared by 5 bases and J by 2 bases, with 2 bases of the junction left unmatched. The CDR3 nucleotides read TGCAGCGTTATGACAGGGGGCAATCAGCCCCAGCATTTT. It yields the protein CSVMTGGNQPQHF. The full variable domain, in which reference TRBV29-1 and TRBJ1-5 provide the parts outside the CDR3, is SAVISQKPSRDICQRGTSLTIQCQVDSQVTMMFWYRQQPGQSLTLIATANQGSEATYESGFVIDKFPISRPNLTFSTLTVSNMSPEDSSIYLCSVMTGGNQPQHFGDGTRLSIL.

The CDR3 loop reads CASSLFIFNYEQYF. Here the CDR3 DNA reads TGTGCCAGCAGTTTATTCATTTTCAACTACGAGCAGTACTTC. The chain joins TRBV28 to TRBJ2-7; D call uncertain. V dropped 1 base and J dropped 3 bases, with 10 bases sitting between them. This CDR3 comprises 14 residues. The germline gives CDR1 MDHEN, CDR2 SYDVKM.

The chain is built from TRBV6-5 and TRBJ1-2; 8 positions match TRBD1. The length of the CDR3 is 15 residues. V gave up 2 bases and J gave up 2 bases; unmatched junction bases: 4. Germline-derived CDR1 and CDR2 are MNHEY and SVGAGI. The CDR3 sequence: CASSYRDRGNYGYTF. The CDR3 region has the DNA TGTGCCAGCAGTTACCGCGACAGGGGAAACTATGGCTACACCTTC.

The V gene is TRBV11-1, the J gene TRBJ1-1, with D hard to call. V lost 6 bases and J 0 bases, leaving 14 bases between the germline ends. CDR3 length: 15 residues. CDR1 SGHAT and CDR2 FQDESV come from the germline V gene (reference sequence). CDR3 protein: CASSRTEPLNTEAFF. The CDR3 DNA is TGTGCCAGCAGTCGAACAGAACCTTTGAACACTGAAGCTTTCTTT.

This chain connects TRBV27 to TRBJ2-2, with 7 bases identical to TRBD2. This CDR3 is built from 17 residues. The V segment lost 8 bases and the J segment 1 base; nucleotides outside the gene matches: 13. The germline V gene encodes CDR1 MNHEY and CDR2 SMNVEV (reference sequence). The CDR3 region is CASAILGRGRNTGELFF. The CDR3 DNA sequence: TGTGCCAGCGCCATACTAGGGCGGGGGAGGAACACCGGGGAGCTGTTTTTT.

The chain couples TRBV3-1 (or the pseudogene TRBV3-2) to TRBJ2-1; 10 bases line up with TRBD2. CDR1 is LGHDT, CDR2 YNNKEL, per germline (reference sequence). The junction had 8 bases not matched to a gene; V was cut back by 3 bases and J by 3 bases. This CDR3 has 17 residues. The CDR3 DNA follows: TGTGCCAGCAGCCACGGCAAGAGACTAGCGGGCTACAATGAGCAGTTCTTC. It yields the protein CASSHGKRLAGYNEQFF.

The V gene is TRBV7-2, the J gene TRBJ2-3; the match to TRBD1 covers 8 bases. Germline V gene data show CDR1 as SGHTA and CDR2 as FQGNSA. J was trimmed by 0 bases and V by 5 bases; bases with no gene match: 4. This CDR3 has 15 amino acids. CDR3 residues: CASSARQGSTDTQYF. The DNA of the CDR3 is TGTGCCAGCAGCGCCCGACAGGGGAGCACAGATACGCAGTATTTT.

This clone was recorded only once. The chain employs TRBV30 and TRBJ2-7, with TRBD1 matching 11 bases. This CDR3 spans 14 amino acids. Germline V CDR1 and CDR2: GTSNPN, SVGIG (reference sequence). V was clipped by 2 bases and J by 3 bases; unmatched bases: 3. The CDR3 sequence: CAWSYGTGGYEQYF. CDR3 nucleotide sequence: TGTGCCTGGAGTTACGGGACAGGGGGCTACGAGCAGTACTTC.

The V gene is TRBV6-1, the J gene TRBJ2-2, with D tentatively TRBD1 (5 bases). Germline CDR1 MNHNS, CDR2 SASEGT. The CDR3 consists of 15 residues. With 1 base removed from V and 7 bases from J, the gap between germline ends came to 13 bases. CDR3 loop: CASSEVGHISGELFF. Written as DNA, the CDR3 is TGTGCCAGCAGTGAAGTCGGACACATCAGCGGGGAGCTGTTTTTT.

J is TRBJ1-1 and V is TRBV28, with D possibly matching TRBD1 (5 bases). The CDR3 covers 16 residues. Germline assignment: CDR1 MDHEN and CDR2 SYDVKM. V lost 5 bases and J 3 bases, leaving 19 bases between the germline ends. The CDR3 here is CASSTNHRGRDTEAFF. The CDR3 DNA sequence: TGTGCCAGCAGTACCAATCATAGGGGCAGGGACACTGAAGCTTTCTTT.

The V gene is TRBV7-6, the J gene TRBJ2-7; no definite D call. Germline loops: CDR1 SGHVS, CDR2 FNYEAQ. Trimming removed 2 bases at V and 7 bases at J, with 12 bases between. The CDR3 has 13 residues. CDR3 loop: CASSLSVEREQYF. The CDR3 bases are TGTGCCAGCAGCTTATCGGTCGAACGGGAGCAGTACTTC.